Listed here is a single T cell receptor beta chain. Original processing notes: Estimated nucleated cell counts came from reference gene primer amplification. Here immunoSEQ multiplex PCR was the method, and the copy in TCRdb shows in-frame clones only, minus some. V and J calls plus clone size are reproduced from that table; the DNA served to infer D and trimming. The sample holds about 74,000 clones, just over 85% seen once. This entry is derived from a study of blood T cell repertoires in COVID-19. Across the whole study: Samples taken during acute and convalescent COVID-19 were collected in the United States, Italy and Spain.

Germline V CDR1 and CDR2: MGHDK, SYGVNS. Trimming removed 4 bases at V and 0 bases at J, with 7 bases between. The CDR3 has 14 amino acids. The specimen was peripheral blood. The J gene is TRBJ1-5, the V gene TRBV25-1; D remains ambiguous. The receptor was isolated from an elderly woman with active or convalescent COVID-19. Written as DNA, the CDR3 is TGTGCCAGCAGTGGGGCTAATAGCAATCAGCCCCAGCATTTT. Protein sequence: CASSGANSNQPQHF.